A selection of T cell receptor beta chains follows, all from one sample in a study of blood T cell repertoires in COVID-19. Measured with immunoSEQ multiplex PCR; TCRdb has only the in-frame clones, and not every one. In the table there are more than 400,000 clones, 90% of which are singletons. The sample was PBMCs or T cells enriched from blood (not recorded which). The receptors come from a man between 18 and 29 years old who had recovered from COVID-19. CDR3s include the opening cysteine and the closing phenylalanine or tryptophan. D genes are given only for firm matches. Expanded clones are given a class, and other clones once, few, many or no size at all.

TGTGCCAGCAGTGAAAGGTGGAGGGATTCACCCCTCCACTTT | CASSERWRDSPLHF | TRBJ1-6 | - | TRBV6-1 | -
TGTGCCAGTAGTATCTCGGGTTCCCGGGGAGGCTACAATGAGCAGTTCTTC | CASSISGSRGGYNEQFF | TRBJ2-1 | - | TRBV19 | once
TGTGCCACCCTACGTCCCCCCGGCTATGGCTACACCTTC | CATLRPPGYGYTF | TRBJ1-2 | - | TRBV2 | -
TGTGCCAGCAGCAGATCTAGCGGGAGTAGCGCAGATACGCAGTATTTT | CASSRSSGSSADTQYF | TRBJ2-3 | TRBD2 | TRBV14 | -
TGCGCCAGCAGCCAAGGTACAGGGCTCGGTCAGCCCCAGCATTTT | CASSQGTGLGQPQHF | TRBJ1-5 | - | TRBV4-1 | -
TGTGCCAGCAGCTTGGTGAGCGCGGGAGGTCGAAACGAGCAGTACTTC | CASSLVSAGGRNEQYF | TRBJ2-7 | TRBD2 | TRBV5-6 | once
TGTGCCAGCAGCTTAGATTATGGCACAGATACGCAGTATTTT | CASSLDYGTDTQYF | TRBJ2-3 | - | TRBV11-1 | -
TGTGCCAGCAGTTACAGACAGGGTGATAGCAATCAGCCCCAGCATTTT | CASSYRQGDSNQPQHF | TRBJ1-5 | TRBD1 | TRBV6-5 | -
TGCGCCAGCAGCCAAGATCCGGCGGACTCTGGAAACACCATATATTTT | CASSQDPADSGNTIYF | TRBJ1-3 | - | TRBV4-1 | -
TGCGCCAGCAGCTTGGGAACTAGCGGCTACAATGAGCAGTTCTTC | CASSLGTSGYNEQFF | TRBJ2-1 | TRBD2 | TRBV5-1 | -
TGTGCCAGTAGTACCGGACAGGGGAAAATCCAAGAGACCCAGTACTTC | CASSTGQGKIQETQYF | TRBJ2-5 | TRBD1 | TRBV19 | -
TGTGCCAGCAGCTTGATCCGGGACAGCCAAGAGACCCAGTACTTC | CASSLIRDSQETQYF | TRBJ2-5 | TRBD1 | TRBV11-2 | once
TGTGCCAGCAGTTTTCACAGAACCTACGAGCAGTACTTC | CASSFHRTYEQYF | TRBJ2-7 | - | TRBV28 | -
TGTGCCAGCAGCCCGGGACAGGGTTCTAACTATGGCTACACCTTC | CASSPGQGSNYGYTF | TRBJ1-2 | TRBD1 | TRBV6-5 | -
TGTGCCAGCAGCGTAGCCCCTAATGAGGCAGATACGCAGTATTTT | CASSVAPNEADTQYF | TRBJ2-3 | - | TRBV9 | -
TGTGCCAGCAGCCCCACGACAGGGGGCTTTGTCACCGGGGAGCTGTTTTTT | CASSPTTGGFVTGELFF | TRBJ2-2 | TRBD1 | TRBV11-2 | -
TGTGCCAGCAGTCCCCAGCGATTTTTTGAAAAACTGTTTTTT | CASSPQRFFEKLFF | TRBJ1-4 | - | TRBV27 | few